This entry is about one T cell receptor beta chain. As yet, its antigen is unknown. Some clones are missing from TCRdb's copy, which holds only in-frame ones; the method was immunoSEQ multiplex PCR. The sample shows tens of thousands of clones, approximately 90% of them seen only once. This sample was included in a study of OX40 agonist ivuxolimab in advanced cancers. About the research overall: A diagnosis of hepatocellular carcinoma, melanoma, renal cell or head and neck cancer was present in dose-escalation patients.

CDR3 length: 15 amino acids. Germline lookup yields CDR1 SGDLS and CDR2 YYNGEE. V was cut by 1 base and J by 0 bases, with 9 bases left in between. Overall study results and limits: Dose levels from 0.1 to 3.0 mg/kg saw CD4+ and CD8+ blood T cells expand clonally by week 6. Averaging showed that CD8+ T cells had more expanded clones than CD4+ did.

This sequence originates from an adult with an advanced solid tumor such as melanoma, head and neck, liver or kidney cancer. The specimen comprised CD4+ or CD8+ T cells sorted from blood, sampled in a trial of the OX40 agonist ivuxolimab. The J gene is TRBJ2-3, the V gene TRBV9; possibly TRBD1 for D (5 bases). In DNA form, the CDR3 reads TGTGCCAGCAGCGTACTGGACATAAGCACAGATACGCAGTATTTT. It specifies CASSVLDISTDTQYF.